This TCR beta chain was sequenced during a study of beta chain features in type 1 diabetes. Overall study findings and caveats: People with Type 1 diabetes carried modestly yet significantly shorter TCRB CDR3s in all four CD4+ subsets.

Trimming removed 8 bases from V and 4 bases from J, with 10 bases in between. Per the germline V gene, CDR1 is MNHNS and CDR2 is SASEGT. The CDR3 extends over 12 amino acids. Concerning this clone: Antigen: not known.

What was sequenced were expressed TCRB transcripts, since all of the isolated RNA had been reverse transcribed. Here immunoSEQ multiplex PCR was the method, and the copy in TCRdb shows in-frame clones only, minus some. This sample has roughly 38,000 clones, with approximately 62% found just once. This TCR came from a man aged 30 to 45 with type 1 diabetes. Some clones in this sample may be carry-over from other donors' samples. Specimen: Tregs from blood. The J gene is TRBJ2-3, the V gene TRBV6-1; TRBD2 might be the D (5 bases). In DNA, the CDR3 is TGTGCCAGCGAGCGGACGGCAGATACGCAGTATTTT. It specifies CASERTADTQYF.